The 8 T cell receptor beta chains presented below share a single source sample, sequenced in a study of blood T cells in healthy people across ages. Alongside a J-beta primer mix, a sample-barcoded 5' primer served in a second PCR lasting about 7 to 11 cycles. TCRdb reanalysed the 5' RACE reads using MiXCR and keeps one entry per CDR3 protein. The sample holds around 580,000 distinct CDR3 sequences; 40% to 50% are singletons and the top ten take 20% to 25%. The sample comprised blood. The receptors come from an elderly man in good health.

This clonotype was observed a few times. V gene TRBV7-2 combines with J gene TRBJ2-3; 7 bases match TRBD2. V shed 2 bases and J 11 bases; nucleotides not matched to a gene: 4. The CDR3 contains 12 residues. Germline CDR1 and CDR2: SGHTA and FQGNSA. The CDR3 spells CASSLQAGEQYF. In DNA, the CDR3 is TGTGCCAGCAGCTTACAGGCGGGAGAGCAGTATTTT.

This chain joins TRBV7-9 and TRBJ1-2; the D gene is possibly TRBD1 (5 bases). V lost 4 bases and J lost 4, with 19 bases in between. The CDR3 totals 16 residues. Germline V gene data show CDR1 as SEHNR and CDR2 as FQNEAQ (reference sequence). CDR3: CASSSTRDSGIYGYTF. The CDR3 DNA sequence: TGTGCCAGCAGCTCTACAAGGGACTCGGGAATCTATGGCTACACCTTC.

This clonotype was seen more than once but under ten times. This chain connects TRBV4-1 to TRBJ2-1, with TRBD2 matching 7 bases. This CDR3 region has 16 residues. Germline V lookup: CDR1 MGHRA, CDR2 YSYEKL. V trimming: 0 bases; J trimming: 2 bases; junction bases outside the gene matches: 4. The CDR3 nucleotides read TGCGCCAGCAGCCAAGATGGCGGGGGTGCCTACAATGAGCAGTTCTTC. Its translation is CASSQDGGGAYNEQFF.

This clonotype occurred a few times. The chain uses TRBV29-1 and TRBJ1-1; unclear D gene. This CDR3 region has 13 residues. V lost 2 bases and J lost 1, with 8 bases in between. Germline values: CDR1 SQVTM, CDR2 ANQGSEA. The chain's CDR3 is CSVERTQNTEAFF. Here the CDR3 DNA reads TGCAGCGTTGAAAGGACGCAGAACACTGAAGCTTTCTTT.

This chain joins TRBV20-1 and TRBJ2-3, with TRBD1 matching over 7 bases. The trim removed 6 bases at V and 6 bases at J, leaving 9 bases unmatched. The CDR3 length is 13 residues. The germline V gene has CDR1 DFQATT and CDR2 SNEGSKA (reference sequence). CDR3 in amino acids: CSAPERGRDTQYF. CDR3 coding DNA: TGCAGTGCCCCCGAGAGGGGGCGGGATACGCAGTATTTT.

This chain connects TRBV9 to TRBJ2-3; D perhaps matches TRBD1 (5 bases). The V end lost 2 bases, the J end lost 0 bases, and 16 bases lay between the germline ends. In germline, CDR1 is SGDLS, CDR2 YYNGEE. CDR3 length: 17 residues. CDR3 loop: CASSVAPPGASTDTQYF. CDR3 sequence (DNA): TGTGCCAGCAGCGTCGCCCCGCCTGGGGCGAGCACAGATACGCAGTATTTT.

This chain uses TRBV20-1 with TRBJ2-7; the D is unclear. Trimming pared 6 bases from V and 2 bases from J, leaving 14 bases between. CDR3 length: 13 residues. Germline values: CDR1 DFQATT, CDR2 SNEGSKA (reference sequence). CDR3 in amino acids: CSAPGSATYEQYF. The CDR3 DNA sequence: TGCAGTGCCCCGGGCAGCGCTACCTACGAGCAGTACTTC.

V is TRBV6-6 and J is TRBJ2-1, with D tentatively TRBD2 (5 bases). There are 13 residues in the CDR3. Germline lookup yields CDR1 MNHNY and CDR2 SVGAGI (reference sequence). The ends were cut back, 8 bases at V and 8 bases at J, with 16 bases in the middle. As DNA, the CDR3 is TGTGCCAGCGAAGGTACAGAGGGCCATGAGCAGTTCTTC. Translating it yields CASEGTEGHEQFF.